This T cell receptor (beta chain) was profiled in a study of vaccination and CD4 T cells after COVID-19. At the level of the study: Cells were stimulated with overlapping spike peptides from SARS-CoV-2, HCoV-NL63, HCoV-OC43 and HCoV-229E.

The Oncomine TCR Beta short-read assay sequenced DNA from cultured CD4+ T cells. TCRdb passed the PCR reads through MiXCR, listing each CDR3 protein once. The profile shows about 20,000 distinct CDR3 sequences, 70% of them singletons. Study findings and constraints: A median of around 90% of reactive clones, in convalescent patients, became evident only post-vaccination.

Treatment in this sample: approximately nine-day PBMC culture with coronavirus spike peptide pools or control peptides (ViraFEST assay). On this clonotype itself: Antigen specificity is unknown.

This sequence originates from a human donor who had recovered from COVID-19. The sample taken for sequencing was CD4+ T cells from blood, cultured in vitro.

The CDR3 is CSASGRTEAFF. For the CDR3, the DNA is TGCAGTGCTAGTGGACGAACTGAAGCTTTCTTT. The chain couples TRBV20-1 to TRBJ1-1; D is ambiguous. V lost 3 bases and J lost 5, with 7 bases in between. The CDR3 extends over 11 amino acids. The germline gives CDR1 DFQATT, CDR2 SNEGSKA (reference sequence).